This T cell receptor beta chain was recovered during a study of T cell clusters in autoimmune cytopenias. The CDR3 runs to 13 residues. The germline V gene has CDR1 SGHTA and CDR2 FQGTGA. Points on this clonotype: Its antigen remains unknown.

TRB amplification used roughly 250 ng of peripheral blood genomic DNA. TRB rearrangements were amplified by touch-down multiplex PCR with mixed TRB-A/B primers. Each CDR3 protein gets one entry in TCRdb, which reprocessed the multiplex PCR reads and gives no DNA. The sample data list 9,500 to 11,000 distinct CDR3 sequences. General study findings and limits: TRB repertoire shifts in secondary cytopenia and chronic lymphocytic leukemia mostly reflected lymphoma, not autoimmunity. A dominant lymphoma-associated repertoire apparently masked the cluster-lack signature in secondary cytopenia versus chronic lymphocytic leukemia.

The sample was also linked to a second study, of T cell repertoires in aging, cancer and after chemotherapy. That investigation notes: Clear clonal overlap appeared across healthy donor samples taken over several months to years. In cancer patients, declining TCR diversity with age involved lost richness and lost evenness.

Sequenced material: peripheral blood. The clonotype comes from a human donor in good health. The J gene is TRBJ1-4, the V gene TRBV7-3; with no DNA, the TCRdb D assignment of TRBD1 cannot be verified. This CDR3 reads CASSRGRDEKLFF.